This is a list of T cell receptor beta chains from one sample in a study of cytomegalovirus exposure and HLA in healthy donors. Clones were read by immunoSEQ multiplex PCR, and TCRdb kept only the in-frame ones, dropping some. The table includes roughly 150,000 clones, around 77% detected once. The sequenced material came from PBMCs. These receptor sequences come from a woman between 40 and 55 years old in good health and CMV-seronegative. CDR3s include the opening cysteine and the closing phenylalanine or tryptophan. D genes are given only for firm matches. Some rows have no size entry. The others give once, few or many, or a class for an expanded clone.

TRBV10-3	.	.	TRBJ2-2	CAISTGHPIGELFF	TGTGCCATCAGTACGGGACACCCCATCGGGGAGCTGTTTTTT
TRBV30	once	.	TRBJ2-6	CAWSPGISGANVLTF	TGTGCCTGGAGCCCAGGAATCTCTGGGGCCAACGTCCTGACTTTC
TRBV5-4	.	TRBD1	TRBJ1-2	CASSLEGASNYGYTF	TGTGCCAGCAGCCTGGAGGGGGCGTCCAACTATGGCTACACCTTC
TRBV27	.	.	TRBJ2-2	CASSLTYPTGELFF	TGTGCCAGCAGTTTAACCTACCCCACCGGGGAGCTGTTTTTT
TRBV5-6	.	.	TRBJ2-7	CASSWRGVTLHYEQYF	TGTGCCAGCAGCTGGCGCGGCGTTACCCTCCACTACGAGCAGTACTTC
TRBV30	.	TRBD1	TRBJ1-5	CAWSRGTGSEQPQHF	TGTGCCTGGAGCCGCGGGACAGGGAGCGAACAGCCCCAGCATTTT
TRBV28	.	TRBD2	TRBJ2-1	CASSPLGGGRAPEQFF	TGTGCCAGCAGTCCCCTAGGGGGCGGGAGGGCTCCAGAGCAGTTCTTC
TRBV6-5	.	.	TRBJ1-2	CASSPSGSLGYTF	TGTGCCAGCAGTCCCTCCGGGTCGCTTGGCTACACCTTC
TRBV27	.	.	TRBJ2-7	CASSLSGGRRAYEQYF	TGTGCCAGCAGTTTATCGGGTGGTCGGAGGGCCTACGAGCAGTACTTC
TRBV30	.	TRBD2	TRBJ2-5	CAWGLAGVGETQYF	TGTGCCTGGGGCCTAGCGGGAGTCGGAGAGACCCAGTACTTC
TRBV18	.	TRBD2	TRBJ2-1	CASSSAGGELGEQFF	TGTGCCAGCTCATCTGCGGGGGGCGAGTTAGGGGAGCAGTTCTTC
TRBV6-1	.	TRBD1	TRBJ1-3	CASSETGAGNTIYF	TGTGCCAGCAGTGAGACAGGGGCTGGAAACACCATATATTTT
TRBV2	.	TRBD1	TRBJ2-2	CASRKDREFGELFF	TGTGCCAGCAGAAAAGACAGGGAATTCGGGGAGCTGTTTTTT
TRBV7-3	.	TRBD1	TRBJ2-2	CASSFQGANTGELFF	TGTGCCAGCAGCTTCCAGGGGGCCAACACCGGGGAGCTGTTTTTT
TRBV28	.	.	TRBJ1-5	CASSLERGTHQPQHF	TGTGCCAGCAGCTTGGAAAGGGGTACCCATCAGCCCCAGCATTTT
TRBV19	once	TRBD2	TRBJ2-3	CASSTDSSGLTQYF	TGTGCCAGTAGTACGGACTCTAGCGGACTGACGCAGTATTTT
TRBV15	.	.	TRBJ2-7	CATSRDKQGGYEQYF	TGTGCCACCAGCAGAGATAAGCAGGGAGGCTACGAGCAGTACTTC
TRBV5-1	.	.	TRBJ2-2	CASSPGLTNTGELFF	TGCGCCAGCAGCCCGGGACTTACGAACACCGGGGAGCTGTTTTTT
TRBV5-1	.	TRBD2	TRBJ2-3	CASSFAITSVGTDTQYF	TGCGCCAGCAGCTTCGCTATAACTAGCGTGGGCACAGATACGCAGTATTTT
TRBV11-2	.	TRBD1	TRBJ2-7	CASSLRGQQYF	TGTGCCAGCAGCTTAAGGGGGCAACAGTACTTC
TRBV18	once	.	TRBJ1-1	CASSRGVEGNTEAFF	TGTGCCAGCTCACGGGGGGTAGAGGGAAACACTGAAGCTTTCTTT
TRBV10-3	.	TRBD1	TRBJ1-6	CAISGVRDSKTNSPLHF	TGTGCCATCAGTGGAGTAAGGGACAGCAAGACAAATTCACCCCTCCACTTT
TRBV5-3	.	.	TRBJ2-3	CARSLLVGDTQYF	TGTGCCAGAAGCCTCCTAGTGGGAGATACGCAGTATTTT
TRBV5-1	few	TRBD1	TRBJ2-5	CASSLSQGAGETQYF	TGCGCCAGCAGCTTGTCACAGGGGGCGGGGGAGACCCAGTACTTC
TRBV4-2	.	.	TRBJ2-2	CASSQVEQINTGELFF	TGTGCCAGCAGCCAAGTTGAGCAAATAAACACCGGGGAGCTGTTTTTT
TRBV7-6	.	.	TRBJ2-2	CAATYTGGSDTGELFF	TGTGCCGCAACTTATACGGGGGGCAGTGACACCGGGGAGCTGTTTTTT
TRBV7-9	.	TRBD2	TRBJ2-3	CASSPRTSDTDTQYF	TGTGCCAGCAGCCCCAGGACTAGCGACACAGATACGCAGTATTTT
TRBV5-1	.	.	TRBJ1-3	CASSLGGSVSGNTIYF	TGCGCCAGCAGCTTGGGAGGGTCGGTATCTGGAAACACCATATATTTT
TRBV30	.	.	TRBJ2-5	CAWSGGTRETQYF	TGTGCCTGGAGTGGCGGGACGAGGGAGACCCAGTACTTC
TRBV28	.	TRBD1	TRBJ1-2	CASSRRQGSADGYTF	TGTGCCAGCAGCCGTAGACAGGGATCCGCAGATGGCTACACCTTC
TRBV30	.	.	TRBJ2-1	CAWSVAGPQFF	TGTGCCTGGAGTGTAGCGGGCCCGCAGTTCTTC
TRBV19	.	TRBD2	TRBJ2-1	CASSILAGVINNEQFF	TGTGCCAGTAGTATCTTAGCGGGAGTGATAAACAATGAGCAGTTCTTC
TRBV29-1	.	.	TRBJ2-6	CSVDGAGANVLTF	TGCAGCGTTGACGGGGCTGGGGCCAACGTCCTGACTTTC
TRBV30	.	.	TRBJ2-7	CAWTQGGSGQYF	TGTGCCTGGACCCAGGGAGGAAGTGGGCAGTACTTC
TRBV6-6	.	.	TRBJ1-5	CATRQGNQPQHF	TGTGCCACTCGCCAGGGAAATCAGCCCCAGCATTTT